A selection of T cell receptor beta chains follows, all from one sample in a study of OX40 agonist ivuxolimab in advanced cancers. Clones were sequenced by immunoSEQ multiplex PCR, and TCRdb holds only the in-frame ones, with some missing. The sample has tens of thousands of clones; approximately 94% are singletons. Sequencing was performed on CD4+ or CD8+ T cells sorted from blood, taken in a trial of the OX40 agonist ivuxolimab. The receptors come from an adult with an advanced solid tumor such as melanoma, head and neck, liver or kidney cancer. Each CDR3 is given without its conserved first and last residue. A D gene is named only where the DNA matches it firmly.

CDR3 length,J gene,V gene,D gene,CDR3 protein
13,TRBJ2-1,TRBV2,TRBD2,ASSPGLAGANEQF
15,TRBJ2-7,TRBV5-6,TRBD2,ASSPATGLSGSHEQY
13,TRBJ1-1,TRBV4-1,NA,ASSHDDRMNTEAF
10,TRBJ1-6,TRBV5-4,TRBD1,ASSRGRSPLH
13,TRBJ1-5,TRBV9,NA,ASSVSSDSNQPQH
14,TRBJ2-2,TRBV5-4,TRBD2,ASSLKRLAEPGELF
15,TRBJ1-2,TRBV19,NA,ASSITGQPHPNYGYT
8,TRBJ2-3,TRBV29-1,NA,SVRSDTQY
12,TRBJ1-1,TRBV2,NA,ASSDWGQNTEAF
16,TRBJ2-3,TRBV18,TRBD2,ASSPPLLAGGLTDTQY
13,TRBJ2-7,TRBV4-1,NA,ASSQSQGFGYEQY
11,TRBJ2-7,TRBV9,NA,ASSPAPSYEQY
9,TRBJ1-2,TRBV19,NA,AVTTEGGYT
11,TRBJ2-1,TRBV6-5,NA,ASSSTPGNEQF
12,TRBJ2-3,TRBV11-2,NA,ASSLEATTDTQY
14,NA,TRBV6-1,NA,ASSEASGSFNYEQY
12,TRBJ2-7,TRBV27,NA,ASSFSPGADEQY
12,TRBJ1-4,TRBV19,TRBD1,ASSIGQGAEKLF
13,TRBJ1-5,TRBV5-8,NA,ASSLWGDGNQPQH
10,TRBJ1-2,TRBV6-5,NA,ASSYTGNGYT
12,TRBJ2-7,TRBV5-1,TRBD1,ASSSDRGENEQY
12,TRBJ2-5,TRBV7-9,TRBD1,ASSPRDRETTQY
15,TRBJ2-1,TRBV28,NA,ASSFSRGGDADNEQF
10,TRBJ2-7,TRBV25-1,NA,ASGGQTYEQY
10,TRBJ2-7,TRBV27,NA,ASSSRLHEQY
13,TRBJ1-1,TRBV6-5,TRBD1,ASSPPTGLDTEAF
18,TRBJ1-4,TRBV19,NA,ASSSLEDSAYRATNEKLF
15,TRBJ2-3,TRBV28,TRBD2,ASSFTLAGGETDTQY
13,TRBJ2-7,TRBV7-2,TRBD2,ASSPLAVSSYEQY
14,TRBJ2-7,TRBV27,TRBD2,ASSSGVGGGYYEQY
13,TRBJ2-7,TRBV5-1,TRBD1,ASSSNQGAQYEQY
13,TRBJ2-1,TRBV28,TRBD1,ASSFRGHLYNEQF
11,TRBJ2-7,TRBV7-3,NA,ASSSPQSYEQY
12,TRBJ2-7,TRBV4-1,NA,ASSQVAGIDEQY
12,TRBJ1-1,TRBV6-5,NA,ASSRIEGNTEAF
13,TRBJ1-3,TRBV6-5,NA,ASSYGRDSGNTIY
13,TRBJ2-7,TRBV11-3,NA,ASSLSGTGFYEQY
12,TRBJ2-2,TRBV7-9,NA,ASSLSRRGEELF
13,TRBJ1-5,TRBV7-2,TRBD1,ASSPGDRGIQPQH
12,TRBJ2-5,TRBV4-1,NA,ASSQGVSQETQY
11,TRBJ2-5,TRBV11-3,NA,ASSSRTEETQY
11,TRBJ2-7,TRBV28,TRBD1,ASTQGDSYEQY
11,TRBJ2-1,TRBV19,NA,ASSIQQPNEQF
14,TRBJ2-3,TRBV4-3,TRBD1,ASSQDWQGAVDTQY
16,TRBJ1-6,TRBV27,NA,ASSEHIQNPSYNSPLH
10,TRBJ2-7,TRBV6-5,NA,ASSGEPYEQY
12,TRBJ2-1,TRBV7-9,NA,ASSSAEVDNEQF
12,TRBJ2-7,TRBV6-6,NA,ASSLVGPPSEQY
13,TRBJ2-7,TRBV14,NA,ASSSGTDQFYEQY
15,TRBJ2-1,TRBV28,NA,ASSLNLGRSRYNEQF
13,TRBJ1-5,TRBV7-2,NA,ASSLLWGSNQPQH
12,TRBJ2-5,TRBV16,TRBD1,ASSSTGGEETQY
15,TRBJ2-6,TRBV7-9,TRBD2,ASRPRTSGAGANVLT
11,TRBJ2-7,TRBV19,NA,ASSFGLYGEQY
15,TRBJ1-2,TRBV5-4,NA,ASSSPEEGTANYGYT
10,TRBJ2-7,TRBV5-8,NA,ASRGSAYEQY